These T cell receptor beta chains were read from a single sample in a study of blood T cell repertoires in COVID-19. Sequenced by immunoSEQ multiplex PCR; TCRdb stores in-frame clones only, minus some. The top ten clones hold around 1.5% of a sample with about 260,000 clones, about nine tenths of them seen once. The sequenced material came from peripheral blood. The source of these receptors is a woman in her thirties or forties who had recovered from COVID-19. The CDR3 runs from the conserved cysteine through the conserved F or W. The D gene is left open where the match is weak. Size is stated for part of the rows, as once, few or many counts, or as a class when the clone is expanded.

abundance	v_gene	j_gene	d_gene	CDR3aa	CDR3nt
-	TRBV6-5	TRBJ2-1	-	CASRAEIYNEQFF	TGTGCCAGCAGAGCGGAGATCTACAATGAGCAGTTCTTC
-	TRBV7-3	TRBJ2-3	TRBD2	CASSPTSGGARDTQYF	TGTGCCAGCAGCCCTACTAGCGGGGGGGCACGAGATACGCAGTATTTT
-	TRBV4-1	TRBJ1-2	TRBD1	CASSQDRGDGYTF	TGCGCCAGCAGCCAAGACAGGGGGGATGGCTACACCTTC
-	TRBV6-5	TRBJ1-3	-	CASIIGAGNTIYF	TGTGCCAGCATTATAGGGGCTGGAAACACCATATATTTT
-	TRBV27	TRBJ2-7	TRBD2	CASSSLAGGLLVQYF	TGTGCCAGCAGTTCCCTAGCGGGGGGGTTACTGGTGCAGTACTTC
once	TRBV19	TRBJ2-4	TRBD2	CASSPLPAGGTIQYF	TGTGCCAGTAGTCCCCTCCCAGCGGGGGGCACCATTCAGTACTTC
-	TRBV5-1	TRBJ2-7	TRBD1	CASSLVTGGAGQQYF	TGCGCCAGCAGCTTGGTGACAGGGGGCGCTGGCCAGCAGTACTTC
-	TRBV7-8	TRBJ1-2	-	CASSQGRGDGYTF	TGTGCCAGCAGCCAAGGCAGGGGCGATGGCTACACCTTC
-	TRBV12-5	TRBJ1-3	-	CASGFMYTIYF	TGTGCTAGTGGTTTTATGTACACCATATATTTT
-	TRBV30	TRBJ1-4	-	CAWRAPGGKLFF	TGTGCCTGGAGGGCCCCGGGAGGGAAACTGTTTTTT
-	TRBV18	TRBJ2-7	-	CASSPWTTTYEQYF	TGTGCCAGCTCACCTTGGACTACTACCTACGAGCAGTACTTC
-	TRBV19	TRBJ2-1	TRBD2	CASSGWGSGGIRNEQFF	TGTGCCAGTAGCGGATGGGGTAGCGGGGGGATCCGGAATGAGCAGTTCTTC
-	TRBV9	TRBJ1-4	-	CASSKQGSLGEKLFF	TGTGCCAGCAGCAAGCAGGGGAGTCTGGGAGAAAAACTGTTTTTT
-	TRBV3-1/TRBV3-2	TRBJ1-2	-	CASSQVVPRDGYTF	TGTGCCAGCAGCCAAGTCGTCCCCCGGGATGGCTACACCTTC
-	TRBV4-3	TRBJ1-2	TRBD1	CASSQETRGQSGYGYTF	TGCGCCAGCAGCCAAGAAACCCGGGGACAGTCGGGATATGGCTACACCTTC
-	TRBV11-2	TRBJ2-7	TRBD1	CASSPRHGTRGHEQYF	TGTGCCAGCAGCCCCCGGCACGGGACAAGGGGGCACGAGCAGTACTTC
few	TRBV6-1	TRBJ2-7	TRBD1	CASSEVGGTGNYEQYF	TGTGCCAGCAGTGAAGTTGGGGGGACAGGGAACTACGAGCAGTACTTC
-	TRBV7-8	TRBJ2-5	TRBD2	CASSLGFWGGGDQETQYF	TGTGCCAGCAGCTTAGGATTCTGGGGCGGGGGGGACCAAGAGACCCAGTACTTC
-	TRBV5-4	TRBJ1-1	-	CASSDRGVRGTEAFF	TGTGCCAGCAGCGATCGGGGGGTCAGGGGCACTGAAGCTTTCTTT
once	TRBV4-3	TRBJ2-3	TRBD1	CASSPGQAFSTDTQYF	TGCGCCAGCAGCCCGGGACAGGCGTTTAGCACAGATACGCAGTATTTT
-	TRBV10-3	TRBJ1-1	TRBD1	CAIRDHGQGQTEAFF	TGTGCCATCAGAGACCATGGACAGGGGCAAACCGAAGCTTTCTTT
-	TRBV10-3	TRBJ1-2	-	CAISEGSWRDYGYTF	TGTGCCATCAGTGAGGGGTCATGGAGGGACTATGGCTACACCTTC
-	TRBV4-1	TRBJ1-1	TRBD1	CASSQQGVGAFF	TGCGCCAGCAGCCAGCAGGGGGTGGGAGCTTTCTTT
once	TRBV11-2	TRBJ2-2	-	CASSFVVGARNTGELFF	TGTGCCAGCAGCTTTGTGGTGGGGGCTCGGAACACCGGGGAGCTGTTTTTT
many	TRBV7-9	TRBJ1-3	-	CASSLALGRGENTIYF	TGTGCCAGCAGCTTAGCGCTGGGTCGTGGAGAAAACACCATATATTTT
-	TRBV5-4	TRBJ2-3	TRBD2	CASSLASGGAPTDTQYF	TGTGCCAGCAGCTTGGCTAGCGGGGGGGCCCCAACAGATACGCAGTATTTT
-	TRBV7-2	TRBJ1-2	TRBD1	CASSLSLWDRDGYTF	TGTGCCAGCAGCTTAAGTTTGTGGGACAGGGATGGCTACACCTTC
-	TRBV9	TRBJ1-2	-	CASSVPRAGENYGYTF	TGTGCCAGCAGCGTGCCTAGGGCAGGGGAGAACTATGGCTACACCTTC
-	TRBV7-3	TRBJ1-2	-	CASSLNAGDGYTF	TGTGCCAGCAGCTTAAATGCAGGGGATGGCTACACCTTC
-	TRBV6-5	TRBJ2-2	TRBD1	CASSWTGGTGELFF	TGTGCCAGCAGTTGGACAGGGGGCACCGGGGAGCTGTTTTTT
-	TRBV4-3	TRBJ1-2	-	CASSRDAPGVSNYGYTF	TGCGCCAGCAGCCGCGATGCCCCCGGGGTATCTAACTATGGCTACACCTTC
-	TRBV5-4	TRBJ1-3	-	CASSLVSGNFLSGNTIYF	TGTGCCAGCAGCTTGGTGTCAGGGAACTTCCTTTCTGGAAACACCATATATTTT
-	TRBV28	TRBJ1-1	TRBD1	CASGLGTAPEAFF	TGTGCCAGCGGCCTAGGGACAGCACCCGAAGCTTTCTTT
-	TRBV10-2	TRBJ2-3	-	CASSESPSWGTDTQYF	TGCGCCAGCAGTGAGTCGCCTAGCTGGGGCACAGATACGCAGTATTTT
-	TRBV10-1	TRBJ2-7	-	CASSEYRLGYYEQYF	TGCGCCAGCAGTGAGTACAGGTTAGGGTATTACGAGCAGTACTTC
-	TRBV27	TRBJ1-2	-	CASSLRYNYNYGYTF	TGTGCCAGCAGTTTAAGGTACAACTATAACTATGGCTACACCTTC
-	TRBV3-1/TRBV3-2	TRBJ2-1	TRBD2	CASSHRLAGGNEQFF	TGTGCCAGCAGCCACCGCCTAGCGGGGGGCAATGAGCAGTTCTTC
-	TRBV7-9	TRBJ2-7	-	CASSSNRGGDEQYF	TGTGCCAGCAGCTCGAACAGGGGGGGCGACGAGCAGTACTTC
-	TRBV30	TRBJ2-3	-	CAWSRQVTTDTQYF	TGTGCCTGGAGTAGACAGGTTACCACAGATACGCAGTATTTT
-	TRBV11-2	TRBJ2-5	TRBD2	CASSFLAGQQETQYF	TGTGCCAGCAGCTTTCTAGCGGGGCAACAAGAGACCCAGTACTTC
-	TRBV27	TRBJ2-1	TRBD2	CASSLAGGNNEQFF	TGTGCCAGCAGTTTAGCGGGGGGGAACAATGAGCAGTTCTTC
-	TRBV15	TRBJ1-1	TRBD1	CATSGTGKVRMNTEAFF	TGTGCCACCAGCGGGACAGGGAAGGTTCGGATGAACACTGAAGCTTTCTTT
-	TRBV4-3	TRBJ1-3	-	CASSQDWQSPGNTIYF	TGCGCCAGCAGCCAAGACTGGCAGTCTCCCGGAAACACCATATATTTT
-	TRBV7-9	TRBJ2-5	-	CASSWAPSRYQETQYF	TGTGCCAGCAGCTGGGCCCCTTCAAGATATCAAGAGACCCAGTACTTC
-	TRBV27	TRBJ2-2	TRBD2	CASSLFWRLAGGRAGELFF	TGTGCCAGCAGTTTATTCTGGCGGCTAGCGGGGGGGCGAGCCGGGGAGCTGTTTTTT
-	TRBV5-1	TRBJ1-3	-	CASSLQGNTIYF	TGCGCCAGCAGCTTGCAGGGAAACACCATATATTTT
-	TRBV11-2	TRBJ2-7	TRBD2	CASSLLSGGPSYEQYF	TGTGCCAGCAGCCTCCTCAGCGGGGGCCCCTCCTACGAGCAGTACTTC
-	TRBV11-2	TRBJ1-6	TRBD1	CASSLAGQTNSPLHF	TGTGCCAGCAGCTTAGCGGGACAGACTAATTCACCCCTCCACTTT
-	TRBV12-3/TRBV12-4	TRBJ1-2	TRBD1	CASSLSGGGGYTF	TGTGCCAGCAGTTTATCAGGGGGTGGTGGCTACACCTTC
-	TRBV25-1	TRBJ1-1	-	CASSDQAYTEAFF	TGTGCCAGCAGTGACCAGGCGTACACTGAAGCTTTCTTT